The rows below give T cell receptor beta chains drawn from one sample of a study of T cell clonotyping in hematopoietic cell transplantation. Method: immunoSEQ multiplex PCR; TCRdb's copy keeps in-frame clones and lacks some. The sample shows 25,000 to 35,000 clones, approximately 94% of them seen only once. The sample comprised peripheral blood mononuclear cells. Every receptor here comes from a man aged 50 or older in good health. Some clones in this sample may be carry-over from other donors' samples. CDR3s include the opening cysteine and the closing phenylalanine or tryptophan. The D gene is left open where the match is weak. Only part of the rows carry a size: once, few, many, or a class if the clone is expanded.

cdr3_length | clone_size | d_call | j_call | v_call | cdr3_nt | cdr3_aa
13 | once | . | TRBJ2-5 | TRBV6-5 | TGTGCCAGCAGTCGTTGGGACAAAGAGACCCAGTACTTC | CASSRWDKETQYF
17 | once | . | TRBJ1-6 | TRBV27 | TGTGCCAGCAGTTGGGGGCCTAGGTCGGGTTATAATTCACCCCTCCACTTT | CASSWGPRSGYNSPLHF
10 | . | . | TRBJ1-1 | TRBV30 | TGTGCGGCAGGGATCGCTGAAGCTTTCTTT | CAAGIAEAFF
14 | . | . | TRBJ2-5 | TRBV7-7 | TGTGCCAGCAGCTTAACTGGGAGTCAAGAGACCCAGTACTTC | CASSLTGSQETQYF
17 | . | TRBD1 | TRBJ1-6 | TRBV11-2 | TGTGCCAGCAGCATTACAACATCCGGGACAGGAAATTCACCCCTCCACTTT | CASSITTSGTGNSPLHF
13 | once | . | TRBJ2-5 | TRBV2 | TGTGCCAGCGGGCCTTATGTCCAAGAGACCCAGTACTTC | CASGPYVQETQYF
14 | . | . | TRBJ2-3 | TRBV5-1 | TGCGCCAGCAGCTTGGGGGGGCCCGCAGATACGCAGTATTTT | CASSLGGPADTQYF
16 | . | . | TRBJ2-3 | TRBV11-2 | TGTGCCAGCAGCTTAGGGGGGGCAGGAAGCACAGATACGCAGTATTTT | CASSLGGAGSTDTQYF
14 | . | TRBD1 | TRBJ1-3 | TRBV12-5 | TGTGCTAGTGGTTTGACAGGGGGCGCGGGCACCATATATTTT | CASGLTGGAGTIYF
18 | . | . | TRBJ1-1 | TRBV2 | TGTGCCAGCAAAGAGGGCCTCCCGTGGGGACCGCAGAACACTGAAGCTTTCTTT | CASKEGLPWGPQNTEAFF
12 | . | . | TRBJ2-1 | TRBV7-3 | TGTGCCAGCAGCTACCCGGGCAATGAGCAGTTCTTC | CASSYPGNEQFF
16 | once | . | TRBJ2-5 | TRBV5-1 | TGCGCCAGCAGCCCTGGGGGGCAGTCCCATCAAGAGACCCAGTACTTC | CASSPGGQSHQETQYF
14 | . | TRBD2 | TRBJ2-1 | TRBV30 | TGTGCCAGGGCTAGCGGAAAGGCCTACAATGAGCAGTTCTTC | CARASGKAYNEQFF
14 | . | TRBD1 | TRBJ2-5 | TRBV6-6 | TGTGCCAGCACCGACAGGGGGCGCAGGGAGACCCAGTACTTC | CASTDRGRRETQYF
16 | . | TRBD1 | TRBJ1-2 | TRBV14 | TGTGCCAGCAGCCAAGGGGACAGCGTCTTTTACTATGGCTACACCTTC | CASSQGDSVFYYGYTF
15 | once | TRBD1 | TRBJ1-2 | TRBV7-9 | TGTGCCAGCAGCTTAGCGATGGACAGGGCACATGGCTACACCTTC | CASSLAMDRAHGYTF
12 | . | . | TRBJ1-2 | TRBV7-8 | TGTGCCAGCAGCTCGGCGCCAGGGAGCTACACCTTC | CASSSAPGSYTF
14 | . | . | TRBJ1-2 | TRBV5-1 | TGCGCCAGCAGCTTTGACAGGCTATCCTATGGCTACACCTTC | CASSFDRLSYGYTF
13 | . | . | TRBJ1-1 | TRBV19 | TGTGCCAGTAGACAACAAGGGAACACTGAAGCTTTCTTT | CASRQQGNTEAFF
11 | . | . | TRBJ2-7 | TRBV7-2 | TGTGCCAGCAGCTCGTATCACGAGCAGTACTTC | CASSSYHEQYF
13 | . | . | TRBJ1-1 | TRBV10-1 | TGCGCCACTAGGGACAATATGAACACTGAAGCTTTCTTT | CATRDNMNTEAFF
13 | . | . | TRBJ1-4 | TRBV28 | TGTGCCAGCAGTTTGAATCTGGGCGAAAAACTGTTTTTT | CASSLNLGEKLFF
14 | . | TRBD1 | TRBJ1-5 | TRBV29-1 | TGCAGCGTTTGGACAGGGGAAAGCAATCAGCCCCAGCATTTT | CSVWTGESNQPQHF
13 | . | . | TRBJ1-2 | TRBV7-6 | TGTGCCAGCAGCTTAGGGCAGGGCCTCGGCTACACCTTC | CASSLGQGLGYTF
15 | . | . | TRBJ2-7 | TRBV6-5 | TGTGCCAGCAGTTACTCAAGCAGGGGCCTTTACGAGCAGTACTTC | CASSYSSRGLYEQYF
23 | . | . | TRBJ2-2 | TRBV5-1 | TGCGCCAGCAGCTGGAAAAGTATGAAAACAGGGATCGAGGAGGGTAGGAGTTCCGGGGAGCTGTTTTTT | CASSWKSMKTGIEEGRSSGELFF
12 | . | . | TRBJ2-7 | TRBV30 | TGTGCCTGGAGTGGCCAGTTCTCCGAGCAGTACTTC | CAWSGQFSEQYF
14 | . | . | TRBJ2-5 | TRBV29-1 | TGCAGCGTTGAAATCGGAAGTAGGAAAGAGACCCAGTACTTC | CSVEIGSRKETQYF
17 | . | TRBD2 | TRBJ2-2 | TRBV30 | TGTGCCTGGAGACTAGCGGGGGGAAGGCTAAACACCGGGGAGCTGTTTTTT | CAWRLAGGRLNTGELFF
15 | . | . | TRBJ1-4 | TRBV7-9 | TGTGCCAGCAGCTTATCTTCCGCAACTAATGAAAAACTGTTTTTT | CASSLSSATNEKLFF
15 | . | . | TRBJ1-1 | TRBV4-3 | TGCGCCAGCAGCCAAGATGCAGGGGAGAACACTGAAGCTTTCTTT | CASSQDAGENTEAFF
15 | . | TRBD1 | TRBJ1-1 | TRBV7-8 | TGTGCCAGCAGCGGGCAGGGGGCTGTTGACACTGAAGCTTTCTTT | CASSGQGAVDTEAFF